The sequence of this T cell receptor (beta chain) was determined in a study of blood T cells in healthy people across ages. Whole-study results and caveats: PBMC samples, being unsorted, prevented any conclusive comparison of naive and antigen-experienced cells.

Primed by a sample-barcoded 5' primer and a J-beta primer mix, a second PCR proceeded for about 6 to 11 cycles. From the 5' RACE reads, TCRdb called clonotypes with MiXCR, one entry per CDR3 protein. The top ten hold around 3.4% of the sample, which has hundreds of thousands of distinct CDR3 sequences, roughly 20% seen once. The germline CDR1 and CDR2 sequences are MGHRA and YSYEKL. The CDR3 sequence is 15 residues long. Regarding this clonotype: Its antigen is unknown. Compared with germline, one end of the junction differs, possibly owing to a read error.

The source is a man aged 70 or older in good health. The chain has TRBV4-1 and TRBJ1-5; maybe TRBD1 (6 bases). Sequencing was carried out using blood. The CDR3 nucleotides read TGCGCCAGCAGCCAAGCGGGGGGCCGCAATCAGCCCCAGCACTTT. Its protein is CASSQAGGRNQPQHF.